This TCR beta chain came from a study of identical twins. Whole-study findings and limits: A cross-sectional statistical analysis, not follow-up of the same donors, supported the conclusions.

This clonotype was detected a few times. What it binds is not known. Trimming shortened V by 0 bases and J by 3 bases, and 12 bases separated the two germline ends. In germline, CDR1 is SGHRS, CDR2 YFSETQ. The CDR3 consists of 15 residues. Template switching added a universal primer site, and cDNA bore unique molecular identifiers. TCRdb re-called the 5' RACE reads through MiXCR, storing one row per CDR3 protein. This sample has more than 1.5 million distinct CDR3 sequences, with less than 40% found just once. The sequence was collected from a newborn girl in good health. Material: cord blood. The V gene is TRBV5-1, the J gene TRBJ2-5; D uncertain. In DNA form, the CDR3 reads TGCGCCAGCAGCTTGGCCGGAAGCGTGGAAGAGACCCAGTACTTC. Protein sequence: CASSLAGSVEETQYF.